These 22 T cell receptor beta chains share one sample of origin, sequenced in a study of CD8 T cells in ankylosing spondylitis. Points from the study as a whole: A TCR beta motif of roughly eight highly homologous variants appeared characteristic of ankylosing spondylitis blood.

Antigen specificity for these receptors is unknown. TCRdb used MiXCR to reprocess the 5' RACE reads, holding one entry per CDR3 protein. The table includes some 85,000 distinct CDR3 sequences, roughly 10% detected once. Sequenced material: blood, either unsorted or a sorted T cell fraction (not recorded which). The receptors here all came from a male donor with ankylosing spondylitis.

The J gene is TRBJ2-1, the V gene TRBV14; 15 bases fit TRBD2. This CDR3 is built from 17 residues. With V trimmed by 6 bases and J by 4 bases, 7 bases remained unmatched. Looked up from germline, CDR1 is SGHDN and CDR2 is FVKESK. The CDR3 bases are TGTGCCAGCAGTCTCTCGGGACTAGCGGGAGGATACAATGAGCAGTTCTTC. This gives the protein CASSLSGLAGGYNEQFF.

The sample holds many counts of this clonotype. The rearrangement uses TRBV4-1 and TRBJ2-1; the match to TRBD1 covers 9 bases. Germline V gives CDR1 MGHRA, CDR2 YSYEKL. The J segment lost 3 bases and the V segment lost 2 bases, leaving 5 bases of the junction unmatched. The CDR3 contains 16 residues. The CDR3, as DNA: TGCGCCAGCAGCCAATCGGGACAGGGTGTCTACAATGAGCAGTTCTTC. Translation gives CASSQSGQGVYNEQFF.

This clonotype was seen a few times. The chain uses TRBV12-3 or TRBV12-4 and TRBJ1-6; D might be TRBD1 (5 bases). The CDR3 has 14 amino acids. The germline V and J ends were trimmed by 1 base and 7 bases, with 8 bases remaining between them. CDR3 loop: CASSLGGGNSPLHF. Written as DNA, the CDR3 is TGTGCCAGCAGTTTAGGGGGCGGGAATTCACCCCTCCACTTT.

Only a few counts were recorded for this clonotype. The DNA for the CDR3 is TGTGCCAGCAGCCAAGGGCGGAACTATGGCTACACCTTC. Amino acid sequence: CASSQGRNYGYTF. The chain links TRBV3-1 to TRBJ1-2; D call uncertain. V was trimmed by 1 base and J by 2 bases, leaving 5 bases between them. In germline, CDR1 is LGHDT, CDR2 YNNKEL (reference sequence). CDR3 size: 13 residues.

This CDR3 is CAWTRRRRSSYNEQFF. Here the CDR3 DNA reads TGTGCCTGGACACGCCGCAGGAGGAGCTCCTACAATGAGCAGTTCTTC. V gene TRBV30 combines with J gene TRBJ2-1; D may be TRBD2 (5 bases). This CDR3 is built from 16 residues. V was shortened by 4 bases and J by 0 bases, with 16 bases between the two germline ends. Germline V CDR1 and CDR2: GTSNPN, SVGIG (reference sequence).

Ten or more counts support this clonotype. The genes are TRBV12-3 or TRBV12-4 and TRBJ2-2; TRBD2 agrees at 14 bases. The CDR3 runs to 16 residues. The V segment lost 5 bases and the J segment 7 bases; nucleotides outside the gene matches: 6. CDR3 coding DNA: TGTGCCAGCAGTGGGACTAGCGGGAGCCGGGGCGGGGAGCTGTTTTTT. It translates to CASSGTSGSRGGELFF.

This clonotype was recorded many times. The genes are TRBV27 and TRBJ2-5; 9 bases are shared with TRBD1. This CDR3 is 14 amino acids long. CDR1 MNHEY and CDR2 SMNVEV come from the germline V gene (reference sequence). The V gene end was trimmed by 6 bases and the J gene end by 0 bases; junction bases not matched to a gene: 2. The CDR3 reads CASSDRGYQETQYF. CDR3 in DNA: TGTGCCAGCAGCGACAGGGGGTACCAAGAGACCCAGTACTTC.

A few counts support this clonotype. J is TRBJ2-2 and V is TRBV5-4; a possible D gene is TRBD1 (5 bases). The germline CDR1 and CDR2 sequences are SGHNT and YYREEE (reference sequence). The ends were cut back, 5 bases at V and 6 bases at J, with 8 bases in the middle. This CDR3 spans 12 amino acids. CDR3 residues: CASRTVPGELFF. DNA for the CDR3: TGTGCCAGCAGGACAGTCCCCGGGGAGCTGTTTTTT.

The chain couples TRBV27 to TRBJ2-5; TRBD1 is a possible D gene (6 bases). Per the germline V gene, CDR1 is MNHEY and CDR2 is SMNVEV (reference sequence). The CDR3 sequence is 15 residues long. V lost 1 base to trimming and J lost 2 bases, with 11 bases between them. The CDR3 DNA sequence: TGTGCCAGCAGTTTATTGAGGGGGTGGCAAGAGACCCAGTACTTC. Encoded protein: CASSLLRGWQETQYF.

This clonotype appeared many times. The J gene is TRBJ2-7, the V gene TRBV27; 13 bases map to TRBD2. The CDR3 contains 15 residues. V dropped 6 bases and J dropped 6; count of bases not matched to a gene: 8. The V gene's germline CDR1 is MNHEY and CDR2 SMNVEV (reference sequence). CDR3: CASRTTSGRAGEQYV. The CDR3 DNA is TGTGCCAGCAGAACAACTAGCGGGAGGGCGGGCGAGCAGTACGTC.

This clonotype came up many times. As DNA, the CDR3 is TGTGCCAGCAGCGTAGCGGCCCTCCCGGGGTACAATGAGCAGTTCTTC. Amino acid sequence: CASSVAALPGYNEQFF. The V gene is TRBV9, the J gene TRBJ2-1, with a weak D call TRBD2 (5 bases). The V gene lost 0 bases and the J gene lost 4 bases, with 14 bases spanning the gap. Germline CDR1 and CDR2: SGDLS and YYNGEE. This CDR3 has 16 residues.

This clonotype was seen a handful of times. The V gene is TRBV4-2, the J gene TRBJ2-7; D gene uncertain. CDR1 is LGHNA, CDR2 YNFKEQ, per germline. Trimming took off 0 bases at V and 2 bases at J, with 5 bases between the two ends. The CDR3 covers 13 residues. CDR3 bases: TGTGCCAGCAGCCAAGACAGCGCCTACGAGCAGTACTTC. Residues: CASSQDSAYEQYF.

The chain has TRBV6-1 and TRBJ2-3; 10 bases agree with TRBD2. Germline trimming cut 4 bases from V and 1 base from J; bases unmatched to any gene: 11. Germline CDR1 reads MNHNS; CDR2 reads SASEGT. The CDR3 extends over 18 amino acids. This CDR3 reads CASSVLAGVPGGTDTQYF. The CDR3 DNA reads TGTGCCAGCAGTGTTCTAGCGGGAGTACCAGGGGGCACAGATACGCAGTATTTT.

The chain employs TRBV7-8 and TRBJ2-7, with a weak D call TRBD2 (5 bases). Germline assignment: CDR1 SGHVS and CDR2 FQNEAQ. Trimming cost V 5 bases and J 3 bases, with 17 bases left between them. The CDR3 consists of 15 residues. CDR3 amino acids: CASSQYGGGYYEQYV. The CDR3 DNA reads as TGTGCCAGCAGCCAATATGGCGGCGGGTACTACGAGCAGTACGTC.

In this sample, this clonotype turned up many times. In DNA, the CDR3 is TGTGCCAGCAGTGAAGGGCTCGACCTTTACGAGCAGTACGTC. Protein sequence: CASSEGLDLYEQYV. The chain combines TRBV6-1 with TRBJ2-7; D ambiguous. The V and J ends lost 1 base and 4 bases respectively, with 11 bases between them. The CDR3 length is 14 residues. Germline V gene lookup returns CDR1 MNHNS and CDR2 SASEGT.

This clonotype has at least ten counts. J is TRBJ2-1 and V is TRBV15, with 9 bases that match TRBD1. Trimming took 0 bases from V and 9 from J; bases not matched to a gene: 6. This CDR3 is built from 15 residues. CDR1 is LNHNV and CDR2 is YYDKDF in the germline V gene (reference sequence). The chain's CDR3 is CATSRDRTGEGEQFF. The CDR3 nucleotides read TGTGCCACCAGCAGAGACCGGACAGGGGAGGGTGAGCAGTTCTTC.

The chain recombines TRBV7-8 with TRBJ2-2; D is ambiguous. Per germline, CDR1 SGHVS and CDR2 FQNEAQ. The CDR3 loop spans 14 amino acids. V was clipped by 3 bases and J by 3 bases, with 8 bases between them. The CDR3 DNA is TGTGCCAGCAGCTTTTCCCAGTACACCGGGGAGCTGTTTTTT. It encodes CASSFSQYTGELFF.

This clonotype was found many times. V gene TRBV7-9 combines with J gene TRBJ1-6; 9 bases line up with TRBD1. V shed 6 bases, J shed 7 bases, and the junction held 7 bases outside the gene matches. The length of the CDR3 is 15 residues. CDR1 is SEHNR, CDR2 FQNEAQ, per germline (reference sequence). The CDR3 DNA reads TGTGCCAGCAGTTCCACCGGGACAGGGAATTCACCCCTCCACTTT. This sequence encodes CASSSTGTGNSPLHF. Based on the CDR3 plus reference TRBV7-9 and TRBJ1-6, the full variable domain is DTGVSQNPRHKITKRGQNVTFRCDPISEHNRLYWYRQTLGQGPEFLTYFQNEAQLEKSRLLSDRFSAERPKGSFSTLEIQRTEQGDSAMYLCASSSTGTGNSPLHFGNGTRLTVT.

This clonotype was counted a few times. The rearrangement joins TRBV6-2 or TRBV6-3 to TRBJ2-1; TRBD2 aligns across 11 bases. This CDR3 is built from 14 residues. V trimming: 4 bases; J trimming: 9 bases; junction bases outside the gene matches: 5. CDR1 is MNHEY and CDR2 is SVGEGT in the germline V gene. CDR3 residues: CASSSSGRRGEQFF. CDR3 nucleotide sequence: TGTGCCAGCAGTTCTAGCGGGAGGAGGGGTGAGCAGTTCTTC.

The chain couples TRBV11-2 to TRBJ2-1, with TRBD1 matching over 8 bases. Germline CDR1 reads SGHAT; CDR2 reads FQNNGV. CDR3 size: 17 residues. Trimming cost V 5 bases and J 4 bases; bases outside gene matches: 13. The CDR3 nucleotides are TGTGCCAGCAGCCCTTACCCCGACAGGGGAAGATACAATGAGCAGTTCTTC. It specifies CASSPYPDRGRYNEQFF.

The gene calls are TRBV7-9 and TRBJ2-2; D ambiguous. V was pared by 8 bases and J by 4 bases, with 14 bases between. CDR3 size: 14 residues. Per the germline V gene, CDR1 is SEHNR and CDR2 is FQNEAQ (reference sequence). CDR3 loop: CASRSTAFTGELFF. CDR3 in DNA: TGTGCCAGCCGTTCGACCGCCTTCACCGGGGAGCTGTTTTTT.

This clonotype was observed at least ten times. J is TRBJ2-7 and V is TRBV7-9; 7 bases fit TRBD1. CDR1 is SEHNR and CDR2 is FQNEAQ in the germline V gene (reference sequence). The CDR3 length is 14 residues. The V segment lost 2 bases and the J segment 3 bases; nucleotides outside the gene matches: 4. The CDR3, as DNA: TGTGCCAGCAGCTTAAGGGACAGAAACTACGAGCAGTACTTC. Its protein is CASSLRDRNYEQYF.